This T cell receptor beta chain emerged from a study of OX40 agonist ivuxolimab in advanced cancers. Study overall: Ivuxolimab was administered intravenously to patients at 0.01 to 10 mg/kg every 2 weeks.

Method: immunoSEQ multiplex PCR; TCRdb's copy keeps in-frame clones and lacks some. Among more than 15,000 clones listed, approximately 80% were seen once. Material: CD4+ or CD8+ T cells sorted from blood, obtained in a trial of the OX40 agonist ivuxolimab. The sequence was collected from an adult with an advanced solid tumor such as melanoma, head and neck, liver or kidney cancer.

CDR3 protein: CASGDTGGQPQHF. In DNA form, the CDR3 reads TGTGCCAGCGGAGATACAGGGGGTCAGCCCCAGCATTTT. This sequence joins TRBV7-9 and TRBJ1-5; 8 bases line up with TRBD1. This CDR3 comprises 13 residues. Trimming at V came to 8 bases and at J to 6 bases, leaving 6 bases not matched to a gene. Germline CDR1 SEHNR, CDR2 FQNEAQ (reference sequence).